This passage covers 16 T cell receptor beta chains from one sample sequenced in a study of spatial heterogeneity in lung cancer. Broader study findings: Higher tumor mutation counts went along with higher counts of expanded intratumoral alpha and beta TCRs.

A single record per CDR3 protein comes from TCRdb applying MiXCR to the 5' RACE reads. This sample has around 7,800 distinct CDR3 sequences, with approximately 9% found just once. Which antigens these TCRs recognize remains unknown. Indicated time point: sample taken at primary tumor resection. Sequencing used lung tumor tissue, obtained at surgery. Receptors originate from a male donor with early-stage non-small cell lung cancer.

This clonotype is labeled medium-sized. This beta chain represents an off-target read in a library built for alpha chains; its size is of limited meaning. This chain links TRBV12-3 or TRBV12-4 with TRBJ2-1; 7 positions agree with TRBD2. CDR3 length: 14 amino acids. The V and J ends lost 10 bases and 5 bases, in that order; junction bases with no gene match: 11. This chain's CDR3 is CATCGGEVNNEQFF. CDR3 DNA sequence: TGTGCCACCTGTGGGGGGGAGGTTAACAATGAGCAGTTCTTC.

This clonotype is categorized as medium-sized. This beta chain turned up in a library designed for alpha chains; as an off-target read, its abundance says little. This CDR3 is CSARTSGSWNEQFF. The CDR3 bases are TGCAGTGCCAGGACTAGCGGGAGTTGGAATGAGCAGTTCTTC. The chain recombines TRBV20-1 with TRBJ2-1, with 13 bases fitting TRBD2. V gave up 6 bases and J gave up 7 bases; unmatched junction bases: 6. This CDR3 has 14 residues. The germline V gene encodes CDR1 DFQATT and CDR2 SNEGSKA (reference sequence).

This clonotype was counted ten times or more. The library was designed around alpha chains, so this beta chain is a stray read whose abundance carries little weight. The gene calls are TRBV4-2 and TRBJ2-1; 9 nucleotides align to TRBD2. V lost 1 base, J lost 6 bases, and 4 bases stayed unmatched. The CDR3 spans 15 residues. Germline-derived CDR1 and CDR2 are LGHNA and YNFKEQ. The CDR3 sequence: CASSQASGTGNEQFF. The CDR3 DNA is TGTGCCAGCAGCCAAGCTAGCGGGACTGGCAATGAGCAGTTCTTC.

The table lists this clonotype with many counts. This beta chain appears as a stray read in a library generated for alpha chains; its size is not informative. This chain uses TRBV20-1 with TRBJ2-1; 10 nucleotides align to TRBD2. The CDR3 extends over 14 amino acids. V shed 6 bases and J 4 bases; nucleotides not matched to a gene: 6. Germline CDR1 and CDR2: DFQATT and SNEGSKA (reference sequence). CDR3 protein: CSADSGRTYNEQFF. The CDR3 DNA sequence: TGCAGTGCCGATAGCGGGAGGACTTACAATGAGCAGTTCTTC.

Turning to this clonotype: The library was prepared for alpha chains; this beta chain is a stray read, so its frequency means little. The V gene is TRBV6-1, the J gene TRBJ1-6, with 10 bases aligning to TRBD1. J gave up 10 bases and V 4 bases, and 4 bases lay outside the gene matches. Germline V gene lookup returns CDR1 MNHNS and CDR2 SASEGT. The CDR3 is made up of 14 amino acids. The CDR3 DNA follows: TGTGCCAGCAGTGTCTGGACAGGGGGGTCACCCCTCCACTTT. It yields the protein CASSVWTGGSPLHF.

This clonotype is termed medium-sized. This beta chain lies outside the target of a library built for alpha chains; its clone size means little. The DNA of the CDR3 is TGCGCCAGCAGCCTCCCGACGGGAGGAGGATTCGAGACCCAGTACTTC. As protein: CASSLPTGGGFETQYF. This chain uses TRBV5-1 with TRBJ2-5; TRBD2 matches 7 bases. This CDR3 has 16 amino acids. Germline values: CDR1 SGHRS, CDR2 YFSETQ. With 4 bases clipped from V and 5 bases from J, the junction kept 14 bases outside the gene matches.

This clonotype is medium-sized within its sample. The library was prepared for alpha chains; this beta chain is a stray read, so its frequency means little. This rearrangement joins TRBV29-1 to TRBJ1-3; 7 bases map to TRBD1. This CDR3 spans 11 amino acids. The V gene end was trimmed by 7 bases and the J gene end by 8 bases; junction bases not matched to a gene: 5. CDR1 and CDR2 (germline): SQVTM, ANQGSEA. This chain's CDR3 is CSARRGDTIYF. The DNA of the CDR3 is TGCAGCGCTCGCAGGGGGGACACCATATATTTT. Looking up the rest from reference TRBV29-1 and TRBJ1-3 gives the full variable domain: SAVISQKPSRDICQRGTSLTIQCQVDSQVTMMFWYRQQPGQSLTLIATANQGSEATYESGFVIDKFPISRPNLTFSTLTVSNMSPEDSSIYLCSARRGDTIYFGEGSWLTVV.

This clonotype rates as medium-sized. This beta chain slipped into a library made for alpha chains as a stray read, so its size is not meaningful. V gene TRBV18 combines with J gene TRBJ2-3; 14 positions agree with TRBD2. This CDR3 contains 18 residues. CDR1 is KGHSH and CDR2 is LQKENI in the germline V gene. Germline trimming cut 3 bases from V and 6 bases from J; bases unmatched to any gene: 11. Here the CDR3 DNA reads TGTGCCAGCTCACCGCTTATGACTAGCGGGAGGGCCTCTGATACGCAGTATTTT. Translation gives CASSPLMTSGRASDTQYF.

At least ten counts were recorded for this clonotype. The size of this beta chain means little, since it is a stray read in a library made for alpha chains. The chain is built from TRBV20-1 and TRBJ2-1; 11 nucleotides line up with TRBD2. J lost 6 bases, V lost 2 bases, and 6 bases had no gene match. CDR1 is DFQATT and CDR2 is SNEGSKA in the germline V gene (reference sequence). The CDR3 spans 15 residues. In nucleotides, the CDR3 is TGCAGTGCTAGATCCATTCTAGCGGGAGGCAATGAGCAGTTCTTC. Translation gives CSARSILAGGNEQFF.

Sample share makes this clonotype medium-sized (0.01 to 0.1%). The library was designed around alpha chains, so this beta chain is a stray read whose abundance carries little weight. The J gene is TRBJ1-1, the V gene TRBV18, with 9 bases that match TRBD1. This CDR3 region has 13 residues. V trimming: 4 bases; J trimming: 8 bases; junction bases outside the gene matches: 5. In germline, CDR1 is KGHSH, CDR2 LQKENI. DNA for the CDR3: TGTGCCAGCTCACAAGAACAGGGGGCGGAAGCTTTCTTT. Residues: CASSQEQGAEAFF.

In this sample, this clonotype is medium-sized. This beta chain is an unintended read in a library built for alpha chains; its size means little. The CDR3 reads CSASRGASYEQYF. CDR3 in DNA: TGCAGTGCTAGCAGGGGCGCCTCCTACGAGCAGTACTTC. J is TRBJ2-7 and V is TRBV20-1; tentative D call: TRBD1 (6 bases). The CDR3 loop spans 13 amino acids. Between the trimmed V and J ends, which lost 3 bases and 0 bases, there was a span of 9 bases. Germline V lookup: CDR1 DFQATT, CDR2 SNEGSKA (reference sequence).

The sample holds many counts of this clonotype. A library made for alpha chains picked up this beta chain off target, so its size means little. The chain couples TRBV6-5 to TRBJ1-6; D might be TRBD1 (6 bases). Germline V gives CDR1 MNHEY, CDR2 SVGAGI. The germline V and J ends were trimmed by 2 bases and 6 bases, with 8 bases remaining between them. The CDR3 runs to 14 residues. The CDR3 bases are TGTGCCAGCAGTTACCGGACAGCTAATTCACCCCTCCACTTT. It translates to CASSYRTANSPLHF.

Within the sample, this clonotype is medium-sized. Since the library was made to target alpha chains, this beta chain is a stray read and its abundance is not meaningful. The chain carries TRBV6-5 and TRBJ2-1, with D maybe TRBD2 (7 bases). V shed 2 bases and J shed 0 bases, with 11 bases lying between them. Germline V gene data show CDR1 as MNHEY and CDR2 as SVGAGI. The CDR3 runs to 16 residues. The CDR3 nucleotides are TGTGCCAGCAGTTACGGGGGGGCGTTCTCCTACAATGAGCAGTTCTTC. Protein: CASSYGGAFSYNEQFF.

In its sample, this clonotype was seen many times. Since the library was made to target alpha chains, this beta chain is a stray read and its abundance is not meaningful. The rearrangement links TRBV5-5 to TRBJ1-5; D unresolved. V shed 2 bases and J shed 0 bases, with 3 bases lying between them. Germline V gene data show CDR1 as SGHKS and CDR2 as YYEKEE (reference sequence). The CDR3 spans 13 residues. CDR3 region: CASSFYSNQPQHF. The DNA of the CDR3 is TGTGCCAGCAGCTTCTATAGCAATCAGCCCCAGCATTTT.

Judged by abundance, this clonotype is medium-sized. This beta chain is an unintended read in a library built for alpha chains; its size means little. The chain combines TRBV29-1 with TRBJ2-5, with unresolved D. The CDR3 has 13 residues. With 3 bases removed from V and 0 bases from J, the gap between germline ends came to 8 bases. Germline CDR1 SQVTM, CDR2 ANQGSEA. CDR3 DNA sequence: TGCAGCGTTGATGGCCAGTACCAAGAGACCCAGTACTTC. As protein: CSVDGQYQETQYF.

This clonotype showed up many times. The library was prepared for alpha chains; this beta chain is a stray read, so its frequency means little. This chain connects TRBV7-3 to TRBJ2-1; TRBD2 aligns across 11 bases. Germline CDR1 is SGHTA and CDR2 is FQGTGA. The CDR3 runs to 16 residues. The ends lost 5 bases at V and 6 bases at J; junction bases unmatched: 9. This CDR3 is CASSRDLAGGTNEQFF. The CDR3 coding sequence is TGTGCCAGCAGCAGGGATCTAGCGGGAGGAACCAATGAGCAGTTCTTC.